This entry concerns a single T cell receptor beta chain. Its antigen target is currently unknown. No much larger clone exists at a distance of one base, and base qualities are not known. Looking up the germline V gene yields CDR1 SQVTM and CDR2 ANQGSEA. Compared with germline, V lacks 7 bases and J lacks 8 bases; bases without a gene match: 8. From the cysteine up to the phenylalanine, the CDR3 has a length of 12 residues. CDR3 DNA is the only sequence kept; it has 36 bases, read in frame from the first base. This record comes from a study of blood T cell repertoires in COVID-19 (dated by TCRdb to the early 2020s). At the level of the whole study: Samples from collaborators originated in the United States, Italy and Spain and spanned both the acute and convalescent phases of COVID-19. The material from the prospective study consisted of cDNA or gDNA derived from T cells, B-cell-depleted T cells, or PBMCs. Deeply sampled blood TCRbeta repertoires from subjects exposed to, actively infected with, or recovered from COVID-19 were included in the dataset. The repertoires were made available in a free public database intended to serve as a resource for research on the immune response to SARS-CoV-2. Samples came from the ongoing ImmuneRACE study (first 160 participants) plus 1,254 subjects from 6 global collaborators. A de-identified subject ID, COVID-19 status, age in years and sex were almost always included in the sample metadata. Where available, HLA class I and class II types were taken from metadata supplied by the sample provider and were not determined by assay-based typing.

The collaborating institutions used their own protocols to collect whole blood in K2EDTA tubes. For TCRbeta analysis, collaborators shipped samples in one of three forms: frozen whole blood, isolated PBMCs, or DNA extracted from either of those sample types. TCRbeta CDR3 regions were amplified from genomic DNA using the immunoSEQ Assay, a bias-controlled multiplex PCR. Per the authors' processing: The number of nucleated cells in each sample was estimated by amplification of reference gene primers within the assay. To quantify the absolute abundance of each unique TCRbeta CDR3 rearrangement, sequence reads were collapsed and filtered. For each sample, productive Simpson clonality was calculated by taking the square root of Simpson's diversity index across productive rearrangements. Drawn from immuneACCESS, this table holds only the in-frame rearrangements with V and J called that TCRdb kept. Clones are partly lost; checked studies trace under half to an unresolved V gene and leave the rest unexplained. V, J and clone size were drawn from that table, and D and trimming were deduced from the DNA. The sample records 200,000 or so clones, more than 85% of which are singletons. The ten largest clones take up around 3.1% of the sample.

General conclusions and limits of the study: Clinical and demographic metadata were provided uncurated, with the amount varying by source and participant.

This receptor was identified in a man aged 55 to 70 with acute or convalescent COVID-19. The chain uses TRBV29-1 and TRBJ1-2; TRBD1 fits 9 bases in the junction. The sample comprised peripheral blood. The CDR3 has the sequence CSARDRVDGYTF. The nucleotides are TGCAGCGCCAGGGACAGGGTGGACGGCTACACCTTC.